One and the same sample provided the 10 T cell receptor beta chains below, sequenced in a study of response to subunit inactivated influenza vaccine. TCRdb called the RT-PCR reads again in MiXCR, with one record for every CDR3 protein. This sample has 500,000 to 600,000 distinct CDR3 sequences; approximately 17% occur once, and the top ten carry approximately 3%. This sample comprised CD4+ T cells sorted from PBMCs, obtained less than 30 months after vaccination. The receptors here all came from a man aged 50 to 69 who received an inactivated influenza vaccine.

The rearrangement links TRBV6-2 or TRBV6-3 to TRBJ2-2; 8 nucleotides agree with TRBD2. The CDR3 is 17 residues long. CDR1 and CDR2 (germline): MNHEY, SVGEGT. V dropped 0 bases and J dropped 1; count of bases not matched to a gene: 4. CDR3 DNA: TGTGCCAGCAGTTACTCGATACTAGCGGAGAACACCGGGGAGCTGTTTTTT. Encoded protein: CASSYSILAENTGELFF.

This clonotype was seen a handful of times. This chain uses TRBV7-2 with TRBJ2-7, with a weak D call TRBD2 (6 bases). The CDR3 is 15 residues long. Germline V gives CDR1 SGHTA, CDR2 FQGNSA. Trimming took off 1 base at V and 0 bases at J, with 10 bases between the two ends. DNA of the CDR3: TGTGCCAGCAGCTTAGTCGGGAGCGGCTCCTACGAGCAGTACTTC. Translating it yields CASSLVGSGSYEQYF.

The chain uses TRBV18 and TRBJ2-2, with 13 bases aligning to TRBD2. This CDR3 spans 18 amino acids. Germline lookup yields CDR1 KGHSH and CDR2 LQKENI. Unmatched junction bases numbered 3, after V lost 2 bases and J lost 0 bases. DNA of the CDR3: TGTGCCAGCTCACCATTCGGACTAGCGGGAGCGAACACCGGGGAGCTGTTTTTT. Its translation: CASSPFGLAGANTGELFF.

This clonotype was recorded a few times. V usage is TRBV7-2 and J usage is TRBJ1-3, with D unresolved. The CDR3 is 13 amino acids. The germline V and J ends were trimmed by 0 bases and 4 bases, with 4 bases remaining between them. Germline-derived CDR1 and CDR2 are SGHTA and FQGNSA. The CDR3 DNA reads as TGTGCCAGCAGCTTAGCGACAGGAAACACCATATATTTT. As protein: CASSLATGNTIYF.

The genes are TRBV7-9 and TRBJ1-2, with D possibly matching TRBD1 (5 bases). With 0 bases removed from V and 9 bases from J, the gap between germline ends came to 8 bases. Germline V lookup: CDR1 SEHNR, CDR2 FQNEAQ (reference sequence). The CDR3 loop spans 12 amino acids. The CDR3 protein is CASSLADICYTF. CDR3 DNA sequence: TGTGCCAGCAGCTTAGCGGACATTTGCTACACCTTC.

At least ten counts were recorded for this clonotype. The CDR3 DNA reads TGTGCCAGCAGCCAAGTACCGGGACAGGGGTCCGAAGCTTTCTTT. It yields the protein CASSQVPGQGSEAFF. The rearrangement uses TRBV3-1 and TRBJ1-1, with 10 bases matching TRBD1. The J segment lost 8 bases and the V segment lost 1 base, leaving 7 bases of the junction unmatched. The length of the CDR3 is 15 residues. Germline CDR1 LGHDT, CDR2 YNNKEL (reference sequence).

This clonotype was recorded a few times. In DNA, the CDR3 is TGCGCCAGCAGCCAAGGTGGGACTAGCAATCTTGGCGGGGAGCTGTTTTTT. Protein product: CASSQGGTSNLGGELFF. J is TRBJ2-2 and V is TRBV4-3; 9 bases align to TRBD2. Germline CDR1 is LGHNA and CDR2 is YSLEER. With 1 base clipped from V and 7 bases from J, the junction kept 10 bases outside the gene matches. The CDR3 consists of 17 residues.

This clonotype was recorded a few times. V usage is TRBV20-1 and J usage is TRBJ2-7; perhaps D is TRBD1 or TRBD2 (5 bases each). Germline loops: CDR1 DFQATT, CDR2 SNEGSKA (reference sequence). The CDR3 runs to 12 residues. Trimming cost V 5 bases and J 4 bases, with 12 bases left between them. The CDR3 DNA is TGCAGTGCTGGGGGTCGGAATTACGAGCAGTACTTC. Its translation is CSAGGRNYEQYF.

The CDR3 loop is CSAREARRVTEAFF. CDR3 bases: TGCAGTGCTAGAGAGGCCAGGCGAGTCACTGAAGCTTTCTTT. The chain is built from TRBV20-1 and TRBJ1-1; D not certain. Germline V gene lookup returns CDR1 DFQATT and CDR2 SNEGSKA (reference sequence). Between the trimmed V and J ends, which lost 0 bases and 4 bases, there was a span of 12 bases. The CDR3 is 14 residues long.

This clonotype came up a few times. The rearrangement uses TRBV12-3 or TRBV12-4 and TRBJ1-1; tentatively, D is TRBD1 (5 bases). V gave up 5 bases and J gave up 11 bases, with 12 bases separating them. This CDR3 contains 11 residues. CDR3 DNA: TGTGCCAGCAGTACAGGTATCGAGGCTTTCTTT. It translates to CASSTGIEAFF.